Sequencing of this TCR beta chain was carried out in a study of blood T cells in healthy people across ages (dated by TCRdb to 2014 to 2015). Study-level background: In model experiments, template switching captured about one uniquely barcoded TCR beta cDNA molecule for every two T cells. Two additional independent replicas of 1 million unique cDNA reads from the same blood draw were analyzed for two donors (one aged 18 to 30 and one aged 80 or older). To avoid experimental bias, donors of different ages were spread randomly across the sequencing lanes. Using deep sequencing normalized with unique cDNA molecular identifiers, the study measured how TCR beta repertoire diversity changes with age. Donors were grouped into four age groups: young (average roughly 15 years), middle-aged (less than 40), aged (roughly 67) and long-lived (just over 80). Points the paper makes about the study in general: As age increased, observed TCR beta diversity per million T cells dropped in a roughly linear way, and a significant reduction was already evident by age roughly 40. Total diversity estimates from one million sequenced T cells were considered lower bounds and underestimates. Because the CMV infection status of the donors was unknown, age-related changes in expanded clonotypes may potentially have been confounded. Compared with the aged group, the long-lived group had more naive CD4+ T cells, fewer expanded clones and increased TCR diversity, suggesting age selection. Since profiling was done on bulk unsorted PBMCs, naive and antigen-experienced compartments could not be conclusively compared. Observed TCR beta diversity correlated strongly with the percentage of naive T cells measured by flow cytometry.

The library was produced with 5' RACE. Sequencing used an Illumina HiSeq 2500. A second PCR of about 6 to 11 cycles was performed with a sample-barcoded 5' primer and a J-beta primer mix. A unique molecular identifier was introduced onto each TCR beta cDNA molecule by a template-switch 5' adaptor carrying 12 random nucleotides. At least 2.5 million CDR3-containing paired-end reads were obtained from each sample. First-strand cDNA was synthesized from all RNA with the Mint cDNA synthesis kit, primed by a TRBC-specific oligonucleotide. All cDNA was treated with uracil-DNA glycosylase and then went through a first 18-cycle PCR with the universal primers M1SS and BC2_uni_R. For the original study's pipeline: Normalization of each sample was performed by random selection of 1 million high-quality reads, each carrying a distinct molecular identifier. Reads with shared molecular identifiers were discarded instead of being binned into consensus sequences. MiTCR, run with a Q25 quality threshold and the strictest error-elimination algorithm, handled CDR3 identification, clonotype clustering and error correction. A nonparametric unseen species model using Euler transformation provided a lower-bound estimate of total TCR beta diversity. Using fastp at Q25 and MiXCR, TCRdb reprocessed the public reads and kept productive beta chains. Rows with one shared CDR3 protein collapse into an entry with the most common genes and DNA. The V and J calls, along with clone size, are taken from TCRdb and not from the paper's own processing. The sample data list some 1 million distinct CDR3 sequences, and under 55% of these were observed just once. The ten biggest clones cover 18% of the sample.

There are a few counts of this clonotype. No cognate antigen has been identified for it. Nothing much larger sits one base from this clone, and base qualities are not available. Deletion took 3 bases off V and 3 bases off J, with a span of 13 bases between the germline ends. Reading from cysteine to phenylalanine, the CDR3 counts 15 amino acids. Only CDR3 DNA remains: 45 bases, in frame from the first base. The germline V gene (reference sequence) provides CDR1 MNHNY and CDR2 SVGAGI. Donors were 30 to 45 systemically healthy Caucasian individuals from Russia aged 6 to 90 years. Each donor gave roughly 9.5 milliliters of peripheral blood, collected into EDTA-treated Vacutainer tubes. Ficoll-Paque density-gradient centrifugation was used to isolate PBMCs, with at least 6 million per sample. Trizol reagent was used to extract total RNA from the PBMCs, yielding at least 5 micrograms per sample. The percentages of naive CD45RAhigh/CD27high T cells were determined by flow cytometry on a PBMC aliquot from every donor.

The TCR originated in a woman between 55 and 75 years old in good health. The V and J genes are TRBV6-6 and TRBJ2-3; TRBD2 might be the D gene, on 5 matching bases. The sample consisted of blood. In nucleotides, the sequence is TGTGCCAGCAGTTATCTCGCGGGTTATACAGATACGCAGTATTTT. Its product reads: CASSYLAGYTDTQYF.